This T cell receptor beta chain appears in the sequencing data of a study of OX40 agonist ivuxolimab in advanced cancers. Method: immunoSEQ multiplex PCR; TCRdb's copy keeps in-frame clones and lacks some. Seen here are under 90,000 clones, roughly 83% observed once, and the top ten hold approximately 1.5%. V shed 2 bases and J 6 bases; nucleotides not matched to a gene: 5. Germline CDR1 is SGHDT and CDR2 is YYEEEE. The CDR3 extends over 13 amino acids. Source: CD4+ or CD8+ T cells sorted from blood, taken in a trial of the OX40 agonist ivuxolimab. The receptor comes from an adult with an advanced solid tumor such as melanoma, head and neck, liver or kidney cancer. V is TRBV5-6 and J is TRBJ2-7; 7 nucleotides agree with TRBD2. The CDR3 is CASSLLAYGEQYF. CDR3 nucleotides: TGTGCCAGCAGCTTACTAGCGTATGGCGAGCAGTACTTC.